Following are 15 T cell receptor beta chains from one sample sequenced in a study of T cell responses to AZD1222 COVID-19 vaccine. Produced via immunoSEQ multiplex PCR; TCRdb's table is partial and in-frame only. The data contain about 79,000 clones, more than 70% of them singletons. The source material was peripheral blood, sampled on day 0 of AZD1222 vaccination. The receptors shown here come from an adult in good health.

V gene TRBV11-2 combines with J gene TRBJ2-5; the match to TRBD2 covers 7 bases. Germline trimming cut 6 bases from V and 1 base from J; bases unmatched to any gene: 8. Germline CDR1 and CDR2: SGHAT and FQNNGV. The CDR3 extends over 15 amino acids. As DNA, the CDR3 is TGTGCCAGCAGAGTCGGGACGGGGGGCCAAGAGACCCAGTACTTC. This codes for CASRVGTGGQETQYF.

The gene calls are TRBV9 and TRBJ2-5, with a weak D call TRBD2 (5 bases). The CDR3 has 18 residues. From germline, CDR1 is SGDLS and CDR2 YYNGEE. V was clipped by 3 bases and J by 3 bases, with 24 bases between them. CDR3 DNA: TGTGCCAGCAGCGGCCGCCGAGCCGGGATCCCGGTCGAAGAGACCCAGTACTTC. Residues: CASSGRRAGIPVEETQYF.

This rearrangement joins TRBV24-1 to TRBJ1-5; perhaps TRBD1 as D (6 bases). Germline CDR1 reads KGHDR; CDR2 reads SFDVKD. Between the trimmed V and J ends, which lost 9 bases and 1 base, there was a span of 15 bases. The CDR3 contains 15 residues. The CDR3 DNA reads as TGTGCCACCGGGGGGGCGAGGGAAAGCAATCAGCCCCAGCATTTT. Amino acids: CATGGARESNQPQHF.

This sequence joins TRBV6-1 and TRBJ2-3; the match to TRBD2 covers 9 bases. The J segment lost 4 bases and the V segment lost 2 bases, leaving 4 bases of the junction unmatched. From germline, CDR1 is MNHNS and CDR2 SASEGT. The CDR3 extends over 15 amino acids. CDR3 in amino acids: CASSEMAGGPDTQYF. DNA for the CDR3: TGTGCCAGCAGTGAAATGGCGGGGGGGCCAGATACGCAGTATTTT.

The chain joins TRBV30 to TRBJ1-4; D uncertain. The CDR3 contains 16 residues. The V gene lost 0 bases and the J gene lost 0 bases, with 11 bases spanning the gap. CDR1 and CDR2 from the germline V gene are GTSNPN and SVGIG (reference sequence). The CDR3 region has the DNA TGTGCCTGGAGTGTAGGGTCCGGGACAACTAATGAAAAACTGTTTTTT. Translated: CAWSVGSGTTNEKLFF.

This chain joins TRBV11-3 and TRBJ2-1, with 10 bases identical to TRBD1. Trimming took 5 bases from V and 7 from J; bases not matched to a gene: 20. Germline CDR1 and CDR2: SGHNT and YENEEA. There are 19 residues in the CDR3. As DNA, the CDR3 is TGTGCCAGCAGCAGAATGGGACAGGGGAATCAGGCTACTCGGAATGAGCAGTTCTTC. Protein product: CASSRMGQGNQATRNEQFF.

CDR3 protein: CASTNLGPREKLFF. The CDR3 DNA reads TGTGCCAGCACCAACCTGGGGCCACGGGAAAAACTGTTTTTT. V is TRBV6-6 and J is TRBJ1-4, with D perhaps TRBD1 (5 bases). Germline CDR1 is MNHNY and CDR2 is SVGAGI (reference sequence). Trimming removed 7 bases at V and 8 bases at J, with 17 bases between. CDR3 length: 14 residues.

The genes are TRBV2 and TRBJ2-7, with TRBD2 matching over 7 bases. Germline-derived CDR1 and CDR2 are SNHLY and FYNNEI. The CDR3 is 15 residues long. V shed 6 bases, J shed 2 bases, and the junction held 10 bases outside the gene matches. CDR3 nucleotides: TGTGCCAGCAGAAAGACCGGGACTACAACCTACGAGCAGTACTTC. It is translated as CASRKTGTTTYEQYF.

On this clone itself: A junction end diverges from the germline sequence, so it may reflect a read error. The same CDR3 also results from other DNA sequences found in this sample. The chain combines TRBV2 with TRBJ2-5; 9 positions match TRBD1. Germline values: CDR1 SNHLY, CDR2 FYNNEI. The CDR3 covers 14 residues. CDR3 protein: CASSGSGQGKTQYF. CDR3 sequence (DNA): TGTGCCAGCAGTGGATCAGGACAGGGGAAGACCCAATACTTC.

V is TRBV30 and J is TRBJ1-6, with D possibly being TRBD1 (5 bases). This CDR3 contains 13 residues. CDR1 is GTSNPN and CDR2 is SVGIG in the germline V gene (reference sequence). The V and J ends lost 7 bases and 2 bases respectively, with 9 bases between them. The CDR3 region is CALGRPYNSPLHF. DNA of the CDR3: TGTGCCTTGGGGCGGCCCTATAATTCACCCCTCCACTTT.

The chain employs TRBV5-1 and TRBJ2-1; no firm D call. Germline CDR1 SGHRS, CDR2 YFSETQ. This CDR3 contains 16 residues. V was shortened by 4 bases and J by 5 bases, with 19 bases between the two germline ends. CDR3 region: CASSLSVGSTNNEQFF. The CDR3 DNA sequence: TGCGCCAGCAGCCTTTCGGTGGGTTCTACCAACAATGAGCAGTTCTTC.

The chain joins TRBV15 to TRBJ1-2; D is ambiguous. This CDR3 is built from 14 residues. The V and J ends lost 0 bases and 6 bases respectively, with 11 bases between them. Looked up from germline, CDR1 is LNHNV and CDR2 is YYDKDF (reference sequence). For the CDR3, the DNA is TGTGCCACCAGCAGAGATGGACGACGAGATGGCTACACCTTC. It encodes CATSRDGRRDGYTF.

This sequence joins TRBV2 and TRBJ1-5; no clear D. Germline CDR1 reads SNHLY; CDR2 reads FYNNEI. The CDR3 is 13 residues long. Trimming cost V 7 bases and J 2 bases, with 9 bases left between them. CDR3 region: CASNKEGNQPQHF. CDR3 coding DNA: TGTGCCAGCAACAAGGAGGGCAATCAGCCCCAGCATTTT.

The V call is TRBV25-1, the J call TRBJ1-4; D gene unclear. The germline V gene has CDR1 MGHDK and CDR2 SYGVNS. V lost 8 bases, J lost 8 bases, and 21 bases lay in between. This CDR3 region has 15 residues. Written as DNA, the CDR3 is TGTGCCAGCGGAAGACCGGGCCCCGAGGGCGAAAAACTGTTTTTT. The encoded protein is CASGRPGPEGEKLFF.

CDR3 protein: CASGSGTGGGYTF. CDR3 coding DNA: TGTGCTAGTGGCTCCGGGACAGGGGGTGGCTACACCTTC. V and J are TRBV12-5 and TRBJ1-2; 11 nucleotides match TRBD1. Germline CDR1 and CDR2: LGHNT and FRNRAP. J was trimmed by 7 bases and V by 6 bases; bases with no gene match: 4. The CDR3 has 13 residues. Complete variable domain (other parts from reference TRBV12-5 and TRBJ1-2): DARVTQTPRHKVTEMGQEVTMRCQPILGHNTVFWYRQTMMQGLELLAYFRNRAPLDDSGMPKDRFSAEMPDATLATLKIQPSEPRDSAVYFCASGSGTGGGYTFGSGTRLTVV.